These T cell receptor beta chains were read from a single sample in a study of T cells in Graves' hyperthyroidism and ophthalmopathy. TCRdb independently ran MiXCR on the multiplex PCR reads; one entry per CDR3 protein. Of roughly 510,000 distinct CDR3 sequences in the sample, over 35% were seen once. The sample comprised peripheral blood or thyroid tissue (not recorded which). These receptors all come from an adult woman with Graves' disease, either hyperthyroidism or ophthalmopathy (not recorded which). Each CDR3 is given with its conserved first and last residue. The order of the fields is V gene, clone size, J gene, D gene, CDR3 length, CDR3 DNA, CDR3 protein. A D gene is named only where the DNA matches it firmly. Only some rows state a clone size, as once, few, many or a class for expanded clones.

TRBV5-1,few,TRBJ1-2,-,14,TGCGCCAGCAGCTTGGCCGGCAGCAGTTATGGCTACACCTTC,CASSLAGSSYGYTF
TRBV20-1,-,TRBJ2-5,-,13,TGCAGTGCTAGCTGGACAGCACAAGAGACCCAGTACTTC,CSASWTAQETQYF
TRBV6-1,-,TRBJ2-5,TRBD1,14,TGTGCCAGCAGCTCTGACAGGGGGAGGTGGACCCAGTACTTC,CASSSDRGRWTQYF
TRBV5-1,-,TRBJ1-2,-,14,TGCGCCAGCAGCTTGGAGACAAATAGCTATGGCTACACCTTC,CASSLETNSYGYTF
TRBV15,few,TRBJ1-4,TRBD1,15,TGTGCCACCAGCACAGACAGGGCAGCTAATGAAAAACTGTTTTTT,CATSTDRAANEKLFF
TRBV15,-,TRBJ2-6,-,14,TGTGCCACCAGCAGAGAGGTGGGGGTCTACGTCCTGACTTTC,CATSREVGVYVLTF
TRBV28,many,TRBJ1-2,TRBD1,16,TGTGCCAGCAGTCGGGACAGGGGGCGTATCCCTTTGGACTACACCTTC,CASSRDRGRIPLDYTF
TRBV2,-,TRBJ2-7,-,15,TGTGCCAGCAGCGAGGGCTGGGCGGGCTCCTACGAGCAGTACTTC,CASSEGWAGSYEQYF
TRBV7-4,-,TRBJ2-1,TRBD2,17,TGTGCCAGCAGCTCAGGACTAGCGGGAGGGCCGGTCGGTGAGCAGTTCTTC,CASSSGLAGGPVGEQFF
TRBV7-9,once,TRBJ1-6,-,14,TGTGCCGGAGCCCCCGGGAGCTATAATTCACCCCTCCACTTT,CAGAPGSYNSPLHF
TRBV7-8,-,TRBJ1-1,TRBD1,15,TGTGCCAGCAGCTTAGCGGGACAGAGAAACACTGAAGCTTTCTTT,CASSLAGQRNTEAFF
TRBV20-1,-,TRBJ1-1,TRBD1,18,TGCAGTGCTATCCCGGGACAGGGGGCGATACTCATGAACACTGAAGCTTTCTTT,CSAIPGQGAILMNTEAFF
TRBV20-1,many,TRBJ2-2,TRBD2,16,TGCAGTGCCAGAGGGACTAGCGGTGCGAACACCGGGGAGCTGTTTTTT,CSARGTSGANTGELFF
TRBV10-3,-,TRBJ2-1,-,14,TGTGCCATCAGTGCCGGGAGTACATACAATGAGCAGTTCTTC,CAISAGSTYNEQFF
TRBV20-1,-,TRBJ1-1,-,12,TGCAGTGCTAGTTCGGGGGTGGATGAAGCTTTCTTT,CSASSGVDEAFF
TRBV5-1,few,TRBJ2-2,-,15,TGCGCCAGCAGCCTACGACAGGACTACACCGGGGAGCTGTTTTTT,CASSLRQDYTGELFF
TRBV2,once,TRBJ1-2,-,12,TGTGCCAGCAGTGTGGGGGGAAGCATGCGTACCTTC,CASSVGGSMRTF